One and the same sample provided the 4 T cell receptor beta chains below, sequenced in a study of CXCR3-negative and CXCR3-positive naive CD8 T cells. Carrying UMI labels, the TRB cDNA libraries were prepared through 5' RACE. TCRdb reprocessed the 5' RACE reads and keeps a single row for each CDR3 protein, giving no DNA. The sample's table shows 50,000 to 55,000 distinct CDR3 sequences. The sample was naive CXCR3- CD8+ T cells from blood. The subset here: CD45RO-CCR7+CD27+CD95- naive CD8+ T cells lacking CXCR3 (TNR3-). The receptors come from a human donor in good health. Some clones in this sample may be carry-over from other donors' samples.

The J gene is TRBJ1-2, the V gene TRBV4-1; TCRdb indicates TRBD1, and absent DNA this call remains unverified. CDR3 size: 16 residues. Germline-derived CDR1 and CDR2 are MGHRA and YSYEKL. This CDR3 is CASSQDRQTLNYGYTF.

The chain couples TRBV6-4 to TRBJ1-1. From germline, CDR1 is MRHNA and CDR2 SNTAGT. This CDR3 contains 14 residues. The CDR3 loop is CASSDSAENTEAFF.

The genes are TRBV28 and TRBJ2-7. CDR3 size: 13 residues. In germline, CDR1 is MDHEN, CDR2 SYDVKM. CDR3 protein: CASSVDITYEQYF.

The chain links TRBV14 to TRBJ2-5; there is no DNA to check the TCRdb D call of TRBD2. There are 14 residues in the CDR3. The germline V gene has CDR1 SGHDN and CDR2 FVKESK. CDR3 amino acids: CASSQRLAGETQYF.